This T cell receptor beta chain was identified in a study of PD-L1 blockade in urothelial cancer (dated by TCRdb to about 2017). General notes on the study: Every patient began therapy at some point between 2013 and 2015 and was given atezolizumab 1,200 mg intravenously every 3 weeks. Twenty-nine patients had pretreatment blood TCR-seq, some 25 had at least one posttreatment blood collection, and some 25 had tumor TCR-seq. About nine tenths of the roughly 29 patients were identified as males with urothelial cancer of bladder origin, and a prior smoking history was reported by 18 of 29 patients. Pretreatment tumor samples, along with matched peripheral blood serially collected before and after atezolizumab treatment, were subjected to TCR sequencing. Durable clinical benefit was achieved by nine patients but not by the remaining 20. A median of roughly 140,000 T cells and roughly 80,000 unique TCRs was obtained from blood samples, and a median clonality of about 0.08 was observed. In the same patients who had TCR sequencing, pretreatment tumors also underwent whole exome sequencing and RNA sequencing. The study was an exploratory multi-omic analysis of somatic, immune and clinical correlates of response to PD-L1 blockade with atezolizumab in urothelial cancer. Durable clinical benefit was defined as a progression-free survival longer than 6 months, and TCR features were additionally tested against progression-free survival and overall survival. Blood samples were analyzed 3 weeks after the start of treatment (second dose) and 6 weeks after the start of treatment. An ECOG performance status of 0 or 1 was recorded for the patients, and 0 to 3 prior chemotherapy regimens had been received by the patients. Study-level results and caveats: Because of the small sample size (n ≈ 30) and the many exploratory analyses performed, the results are intended to be regarded as hypothesis-generating. Improved progression-free and overall survival was found to be associated with pretreatment peripheral blood TCR clonality below the median. Greater expansion of tumor-associated TCR clones in peripheral blood 3 weeks after the start of treatment was observed in patients with durable benefit (n of about 20, p = 0.022).

To estimate absolute template abundance from read counts, synthetic TCR analog templates were spiked into each PCR. The immunoSEQ assay used bias-controlled V and J gene primers to amplify TCRbeta CDR3 regions from genomic DNA. Sequencing of rearranged TCRbeta segments was performed at approximately 20X coverage. On the authors' methods: Clustering was used to correct sequencing errors, and CDR3s were annotated against IMGT so that V, D and J genes could be assigned. Only productive TCRbeta rearrangements were used in downstream analyses, excluding out-of-frame or stop-codon sequences. Clonality was calculated as one minus the Shannon entropy normalized by the log of the number of unique productive sequences. Clones differing between time points or between blood and tumor were identified by Fisher's exact test with Benjamini-Hochberg correction at adjusted p below 0.01. As stored in TCRdb, this immuneACCESS dataset retains in-frame rearrangements with V and J assigned. A fraction of the clones does not appear; measured against another copy, unresolved V genes explain less than half of the discrepancy, and the remainder lacks a known reason. V and J calls and clone size are as listed in that table; D and trimming were resolved from the DNA. The sample contains 35,000 to 55,000 clones, about four fifths of them found a single time. The top ten clonotypes cover less than 3.5% of the sample.

CDR1 and CDR2 (SGHAT, FQNNGV) derive from the germline V gene. Clipping removes 2 bases from V and 6 bases from J, with 5 as the unmatched junction base count. The CDR3, cysteine through phenylalanine, is 15 amino acids long. CDR3 DNA only is kept here, 45 bases in frame from base 1. Ten or more counts support this clone. Its antigen specificity is not known. No qualities accompany the bases; no much larger clone lies one base away. A total of around 30 patients with locally advanced or metastatic urothelial carcinoma, treated at Memorial Sloan Kettering on a trial protocol, made up the cohort. Peripheral blood mononuclear cells were collected pretreatment and during treatment, with between 1 and 8 total time points per patient. The Qiagen DNeasy Blood extraction kit was used to purify genomic DNA from total PBMCs and tumor samples. PBMCs were collected pretreatment and during treatment, and were isolated and stored as previously described.

The TCR was taken from a man in his 70s with urothelial cancer. The sequencing here drew on PBMCs, taken around atezolizumab (anti-PD-L1) treatment. The chain employs TRBV11-2 and TRBJ2-1, and 9 junction bases match TRBD2. The encoded CDR3 is CASSLISGRGNEQFF. The base sequence is TGTGCCAGCAGCTTAATTAGCGGGAGAGGCAATGAGCAGTTCTTC. The CDR3, completed at both ends by the reference TRBV11-2 and TRBJ2-1 genes, gives the full variable domain EAGVAQSPRYKIIEKRQSVAFWCNPISGHATLYWYQQILGQGPKLLIQFQNNGVVDDSQLPKDRFSAERLKGVDSTLKIQPAKLEDSAVYLCASSLISGRGNEQFFGPGTRLTVL.